This is a list of T cell receptor beta chains from one sample in a study of shared clonotypes between healthy human individuals. Repertoires were generated with immunoSEQ multiplex PCR, while TCRdb's copy carries only in-frame clones and drops some. The sample has 600,000 to 750,000 clones, around 70% seen once. The sequenced material came from memory CD4+ T cells sorted from blood. The origin of the receptors is a young woman in good health. Each CDR3 is given with its conserved first and last residue. A D gene is named only where the DNA matches it firmly. Clone sizes are given selectively: once, few, many, or a class where the clone is expanded.

j_call	clone_size	d_call	v_call	cdr3_aa	cdr3_nt
TRBJ2-7	NA	NA	TRBV27	CASSLSSSGGPYEQYF	TGTGCCAGCAGTTTATCGTCGTCCGGGGGGCCCTACGAGCAGTACTTC
TRBJ1-2	NA	TRBD1	TRBV6-1	CASSGGQGGYTF	TGTGCCAGCAGTGGGGGACAGGGAGGCTACACCTTC
TRBJ2-7	NA	NA	TRBV28	CASIPRDGFYEQYF	TGTGCCAGCATTCCCCGGGACGGGTTTTACGAGCAGTACTTC
TRBJ2-4	NA	NA	TRBV18	CASSPPGIHNIQYF	TGTGCCAGCTCACCACCCGGGATCCATAACATTCAGTACTTC
TRBJ2-7	many	NA	TRBV4-1	CASSRGGSYEQYF	TGCGCCAGCAGCCGGGGTGGCTCCTACGAGCAGTACTTC
TRBJ2-5	many	NA	TRBV14	CASSQNSQETQYF	TGTGCCAGCAGCCAAAACAGCCAAGAGACCCAGTACTTC
TRBJ1-1	few	NA	TRBV11-2	CASSLSQLTEAFF	TGTGCCAGCAGCCTCTCCCAGCTCACTGAAGCTTTCTTT
TRBJ1-5	NA	NA	TRBV6-1	CASSERAPSNQPQHF	TGTGCCAGCAGTGAACGAGCCCCTAGCAATCAGCCCCAGCATTTT
TRBJ2-7	few	TRBD2	TRBV10-3	CAISASSGRAGEQYF	TGTGCCATCAGTGCAAGTAGCGGGAGGGCGGGAGAGCAGTACTTC
TRBJ2-7	NA	TRBD1	TRBV7-2	CASSSQGFEQYF	TGTGCCAGCAGCTCACAGGGGTTCGAGCAGTACTTC
TRBJ1-2	few	TRBD1	TRBV30	CAWSTGTGAGYTF	TGTGCCTGGAGTACCGGGACAGGGGCTGGCTACACCTTC
TRBJ1-1	NA	NA	TRBV11-3	CASSLQEGTEAFF	TGTGCCAGCAGCTTACAGGAGGGGACTGAAGCTTTCTTT
TRBJ1-1	NA	TRBD1	TRBV9	CASSPQTGLFSEAFF	TGTGCCAGCAGCCCCCAGACAGGGCTGTTCTCTGAAGCTTTCTTT
TRBJ1-2	NA	NA	TRBV2	CASSEKGTNYGYTF	TGTGCCAGCAGTGAAAAGGGGACCAACTATGGCTACACCTTC
TRBJ2-7	once	TRBD1	TRBV28	CASSRDRPYEQYF	TGTGCCAGCAGCCGGGACAGGCCCTACGAGCAGTACTTC
TRBJ1-5	NA	NA	TRBV11-2	CASSSPWRPDQPQHF	TGTGCCAGCAGCTCCCCGTGGAGGCCGGATCAGCCCCAGCATTTT
TRBJ2-7	NA	NA	TRBV5-1	CASSLDQYEQYF	TGCGCCAGCAGCTTGGACCAGTACGAGCAGTACTTC
TRBJ1-1	NA	NA	TRBV2	CALHRTINTEAFF	TGTGCACTACACAGAACTATAAACACTGAAGCTTTCTTT
TRBJ2-3	NA	NA	TRBV30	CAWTLLTDTQYF	TGTGCCTGGACTCTTCTCACAGATACGCAGTATTTT
TRBJ2-3	NA	NA	TRBV27	CASSDRGGRGDTQYF	TGTGCCAGCAGTGACAGGGGCGGGAGGGGCGATACGCAGTATTTT
TRBJ1-5	NA	NA	TRBV7-9	CASSPTDNQPQHF	TGTGCCAGCAGTCCAACGGACAATCAGCCCCAGCATTTT
TRBJ1-3	once	NA	TRBV5-1	CASSPEGERYTIYF	TGCGCCAGCAGCCCGGAGGGGGAACGATACACCATATATTTT
TRBJ1-1	NA	NA	TRBV25-1	CASSVDRGFAEAFF	TGTGCCAGCAGTGTGGACCGGGGGTTCGCTGAAGCTTTCTTT
TRBJ2-6	NA	NA	TRBV5-1	CASSLYTGANVLIF	TGCGCCAGCAGCCTTTATACTGGGGCCAACGTCCTGATTTTC
TRBJ2-7	NA	TRBD1	TRBV6-1	CASSSDRGHFYGQYF	TGTGCCAGCAGCTCAGACAGGGGGCATTTTTACGGGCAGTACTTC
TRBJ1-1	NA	NA	TRBV7-2	CASSKEGANTEAFF	TGTGCCAGCAGCAAGGAAGGGGCGAACACTGAAGCTTTCTTT
TRBJ2-1	NA	NA	TRBV12-5	CASGLVRYGGHNEQFF	TGTGCTAGTGGTTTGGTACGGTACGGGGGCCACAATGAGCAGTTCTTC
TRBJ1-1	many	TRBD1	TRBV7-9	CASSSFGQGVTSGVF	TGTGCCAGCAGCTCGTTTGGACAGGGGGTTACTTCAGGGGTCTTT
TRBJ1-1	NA	NA	TRBV28	CAMTGPTSEAFF	TGTGCTATGACAGGACCAACCTCTGAAGCTTTCTTT
TRBJ1-5	NA	NA	TRBV9	CASSVGGGYQPQHF	TGTGCCAGCAGCGTAGGTGGGGGGTATCAGCCCCAGCATTTT
TRBJ2-3	NA	NA	TRBV29-1	CSVSPPADTQYF	TGCAGCGTTTCCCCCCCTGCAGATACGCAGTATTTT
TRBJ2-2	NA	TRBD1	TRBV5-4	CASSPPGQENTGELFF	TGTGCCAGCAGCCCTCCGGGACAGGAGAACACCGGGGAGCTGTTTTTT
TRBJ1-4	NA	NA	TRBV30	CAWSARPEKLFF	TGTGCCTGGAGTGCCAGGCCCGAAAAACTGTTTTTT
TRBJ2-5	NA	TRBD2	TRBV4-1	CASSQLLAIGVQETQYF	TGCGCCAGCAGCCAACTACTAGCGATAGGGGTCCAAGAGACCCAGTACTTC
TRBJ2-1	NA	NA	TRBV5-1	CASSFENEQFF	TGCGCCAGCAGCTTCGAGAATGAGCAGTTCTTC
TRBJ2-1	once	NA	TRBV11-3	CASSLGGGRSSNEQFF	TGTGCCAGCAGCTTAGGGGGAGGCCGTTCTTCCAATGAGCAGTTCTTC
TRBJ1-1	many	NA	TRBV5-1	CASRTEGYTEAFF	TGCGCCAGCAGAACTGAGGGGTACACTGAAGCTTTCTTT
TRBJ1-2	NA	TRBD1	TRBV28	CASDSGQSYGYTF	TGTGCCTCCGACTCGGGACAGAGTTATGGCTACACCTTC
TRBJ1-5	NA	NA	TRBV14	CASSQGREDQPQHF	TGTGCCAGCAGCCAAGGAAGGGAGGATCAGCCCCAGCATTTT
TRBJ1-2	many	NA	TRBV12-2	CASRAWTGPIHGYTF	TGTGCAAGTCGAGCCTGGACAGGCCCCATACATGGCTACACCTTC
TRBJ1-2	NA	NA	TRBV19	CASSIGTENYGYTF	TGTGCCAGTAGTATTGGTACAGAGAACTATGGCTACACCTTC
TRBJ1-2	NA	TRBD1	TRBV28	CASFRGRGYTF	TGTGCCAGCTTCAGGGGGCGCGGCTACACCTTC
TRBJ2-2	NA	TRBD1	TRBV28	CASRLTGGNTGELFF	TGTGCCAGCAGGTTGACAGGGGGTAACACCGGGGAGCTGTTTTTT
TRBJ2-1	NA	NA	TRBV9	CASSSGLSSYNEQFF	TGTGCCAGCAGCTCGGGACTCAGCTCCTACAATGAGCAGTTCTTC
TRBJ2-1	NA	TRBD2	TRBV5-1	CASSFTSAGYNEQFF	TGCGCCAGCAGTTTCACTAGCGCAGGGTACAATGAGCAGTTCTTC
TRBJ1-5	NA	NA	TRBV5-1	CASSLGTGQGFQPQHF	TGCGCCAGCAGCTTGGGTACGGGCCAGGGGTTTCAGCCCCAGCATTTT
TRBJ1-2	NA	NA	TRBV28	CASRAGTPSTGYTF	TGTGCCAGCAGAGCCGGGACCCCCTCTACTGGCTACACCTTC